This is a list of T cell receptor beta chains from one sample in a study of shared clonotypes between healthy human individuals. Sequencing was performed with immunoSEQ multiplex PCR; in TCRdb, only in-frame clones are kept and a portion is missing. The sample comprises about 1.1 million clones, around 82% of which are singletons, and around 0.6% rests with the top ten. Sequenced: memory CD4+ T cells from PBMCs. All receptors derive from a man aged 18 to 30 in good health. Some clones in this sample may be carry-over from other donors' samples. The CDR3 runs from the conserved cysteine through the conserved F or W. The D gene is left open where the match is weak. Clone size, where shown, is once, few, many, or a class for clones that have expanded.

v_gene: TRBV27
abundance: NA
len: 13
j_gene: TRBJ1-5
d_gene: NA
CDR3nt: TGTGCCAGCAGTTTAGAGCCTAATCAGCCCCAGCATTTT
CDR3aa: CASSLEPNQPQHF

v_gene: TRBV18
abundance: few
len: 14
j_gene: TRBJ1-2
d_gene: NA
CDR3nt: TGTGCCAGCTCACCAGCCAAGGGGCTTGAGGGCTACACCTTC
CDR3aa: CASSPAKGLEGYTF

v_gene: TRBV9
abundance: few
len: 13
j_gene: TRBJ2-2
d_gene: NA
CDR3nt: TGTGCCAGCAGCGTACTAGCCACCGGGGAGCTGTTTTTT
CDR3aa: CASSVLATGELFF

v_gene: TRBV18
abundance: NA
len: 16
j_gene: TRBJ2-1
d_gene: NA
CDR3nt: TGTGCCAGCTCACCCAGGGTTGGGGCATCAGGGAATGAGCAGTTCTTC
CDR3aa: CASSPRVGASGNEQFF

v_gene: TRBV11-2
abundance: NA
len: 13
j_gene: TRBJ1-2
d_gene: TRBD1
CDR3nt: TGTGCCAGCAGCTCGGACAGGTTCTATGGCTACACCTTC
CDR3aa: CASSSDRFYGYTF

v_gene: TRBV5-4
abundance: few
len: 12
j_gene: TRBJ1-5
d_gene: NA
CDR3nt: TGTGCCAGCAGCAACCGGGGGGAGCCCCAGCATTTT
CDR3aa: CASSNRGEPQHF

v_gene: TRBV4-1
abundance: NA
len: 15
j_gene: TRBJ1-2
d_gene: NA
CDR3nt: TGCGCCAGCAGCCTGCCTGGGCGGGCTAACTATGGCTACACCTTC
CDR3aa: CASSLPGRANYGYTF

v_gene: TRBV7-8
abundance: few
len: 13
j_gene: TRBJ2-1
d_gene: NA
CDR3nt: TGTGCCAGCAGCTTCGGGGCAGGGAGAGAGCAGTTCTTC
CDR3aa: CASSFGAGREQFF

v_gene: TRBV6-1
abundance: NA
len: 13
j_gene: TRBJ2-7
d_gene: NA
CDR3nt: TGTGCCAGCAGTGACCTTAACCCGGGCGAGCAGTACTTC
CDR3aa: CASSDLNPGEQYF

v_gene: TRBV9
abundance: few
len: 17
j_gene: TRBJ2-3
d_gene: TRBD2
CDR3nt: TGTGCCAGCAGCCCGTATTGGCTAGCGGATAGCACAGATACGCAGTATTTT
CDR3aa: CASSPYWLADSTDTQYF

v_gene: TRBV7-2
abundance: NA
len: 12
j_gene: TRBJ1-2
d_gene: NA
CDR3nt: TGTGCCAGCAGCTCCCCCCCCGGCGGCTACACCTTC
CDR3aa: CASSSPPGGYTF

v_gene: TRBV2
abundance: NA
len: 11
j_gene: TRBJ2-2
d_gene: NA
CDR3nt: TGTGCCAGCAGTGACGCCGGGGAGCTGTTTTTT
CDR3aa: CASSDAGELFF

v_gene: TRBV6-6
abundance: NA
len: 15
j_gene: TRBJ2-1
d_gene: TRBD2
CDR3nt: TGTGCCAGCAGTTACGCGGCGGGGGACTACAATGAGCAGTTCTTC
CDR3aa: CASSYAAGDYNEQFF

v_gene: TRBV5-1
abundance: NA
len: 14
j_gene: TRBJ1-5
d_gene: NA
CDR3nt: TGCGCCAGCAGCACCGGGGCGAGTGGTCAGCCCCAGCATTTT
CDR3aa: CASSTGASGQPQHF

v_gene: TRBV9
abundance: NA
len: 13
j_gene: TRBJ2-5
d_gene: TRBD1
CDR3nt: TGTGCCAGCAGCGCAAGACAGGGTGAGACCCAGTACTTC
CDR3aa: CASSARQGETQYF

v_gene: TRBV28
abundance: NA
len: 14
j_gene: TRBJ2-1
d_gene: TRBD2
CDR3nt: TGTGCCAGCATCCCGACTAGCGGGAGCAATGAGCAGTTCTTC
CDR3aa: CASIPTSGSNEQFF

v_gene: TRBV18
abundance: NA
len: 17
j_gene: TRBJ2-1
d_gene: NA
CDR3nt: TGTGCCAGCTCACCCGGATTGGGGCATTTAACCTACAATGAGCAGTTCTTC
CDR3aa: CASSPGLGHLTYNEQFF

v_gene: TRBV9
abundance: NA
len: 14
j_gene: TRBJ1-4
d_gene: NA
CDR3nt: TGTGCCAGCAGCGTATACAGTAAGAGTGAAAAACTGTTTTTT
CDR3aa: CASSVYSKSEKLFF

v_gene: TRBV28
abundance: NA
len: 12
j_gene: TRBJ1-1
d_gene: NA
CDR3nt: TGTGCCAGCAGTAAATTAGATATCGAAGCTTTCTTT
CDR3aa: CASSKLDIEAFF

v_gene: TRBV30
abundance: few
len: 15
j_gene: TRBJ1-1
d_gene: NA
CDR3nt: TGTGCCTGGAATGGGTGGGGGGGAAAAGGAGAGGAAGCTTTCTTT
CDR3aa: CAWNGWGGKGEEAFF

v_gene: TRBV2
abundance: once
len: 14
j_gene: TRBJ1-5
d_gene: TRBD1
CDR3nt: TGTGCCAGCGCGGGACAGGGCTACAATCAGCCCCAGCATTTT
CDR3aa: CASAGQGYNQPQHF

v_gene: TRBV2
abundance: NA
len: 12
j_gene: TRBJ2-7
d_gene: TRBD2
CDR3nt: TGTGCCAGCAGGGCGGGAGCCCACGAGCAGTACTTC
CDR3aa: CASRAGAHEQYF

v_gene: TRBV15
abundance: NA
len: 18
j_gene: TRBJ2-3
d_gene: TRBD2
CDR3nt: TGTGCCACCAGCACTCGACTGACTAGCGGGAGGATGACAGATACGCAGTATTTT
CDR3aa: CATSTRLTSGRMTDTQYF

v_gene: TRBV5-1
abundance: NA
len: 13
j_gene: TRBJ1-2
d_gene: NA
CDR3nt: TGCGCCAGCAGCTTGGAGGCAGGCTATGGCTACACCTTC
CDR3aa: CASSLEAGYGYTF

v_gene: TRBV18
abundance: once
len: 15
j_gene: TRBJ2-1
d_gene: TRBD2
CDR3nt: TGTGCCAGCTCACCCCGGACTAGCGGAGGGAATGAGCAGTTCTTC
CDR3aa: CASSPRTSGGNEQFF

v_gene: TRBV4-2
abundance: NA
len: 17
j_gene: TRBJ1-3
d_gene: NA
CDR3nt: TGTGCCAGCAGCCAAGACATATTCAACCGGTTGGGAAACACCATATATTTT
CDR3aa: CASSQDIFNRLGNTIYF

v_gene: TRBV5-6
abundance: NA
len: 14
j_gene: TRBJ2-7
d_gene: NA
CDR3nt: TGTGCCAGCAGCCACGGAATGCCAGGGAGCGAGCAGTACTTC
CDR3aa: CASSHGMPGSEQYF

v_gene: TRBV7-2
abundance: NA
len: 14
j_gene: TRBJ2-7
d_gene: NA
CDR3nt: TGTGCCAGCAGCCCCCGGCGGGGCAACTACGAGCAGTACTTC
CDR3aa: CASSPRRGNYEQYF

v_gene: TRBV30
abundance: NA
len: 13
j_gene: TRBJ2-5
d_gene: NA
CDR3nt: TGTGCCTGGAGTTTCCTCGCCCAAGAGACCCAGTACTTC
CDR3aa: CAWSFLAQETQYF

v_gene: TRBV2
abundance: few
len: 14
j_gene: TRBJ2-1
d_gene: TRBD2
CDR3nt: TGTGCCAGCAGTGCTAGCGGCCTCTACAATGAGCAGTTCTTC
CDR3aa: CASSASGLYNEQFF

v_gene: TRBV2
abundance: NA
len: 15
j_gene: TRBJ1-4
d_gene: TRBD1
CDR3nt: TGTGCCAGCAGTGAATGGGACAGGAGGAATGAAAAACTGTTTTTT
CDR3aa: CASSEWDRRNEKLFF

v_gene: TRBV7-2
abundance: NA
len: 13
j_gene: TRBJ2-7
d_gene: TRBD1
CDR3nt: TGTGCCAGCAGCCGAGGGTTGGGGACAGGACTGTACTTC
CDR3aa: CASSRGLGTGLYF

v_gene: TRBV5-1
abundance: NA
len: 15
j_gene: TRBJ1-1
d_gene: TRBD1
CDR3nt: TGCGCCAGCAGCTCAAATGGAGGACAGGGTGGGGAAGCTTTCTTT
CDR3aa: CASSSNGGQGGEAFF

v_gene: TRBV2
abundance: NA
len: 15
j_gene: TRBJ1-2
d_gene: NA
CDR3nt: TGTGCCAGCAGCCAGGGCCTGGCTGATGAGAATGGCTACACCTTC
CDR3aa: CASSQGLADENGYTF

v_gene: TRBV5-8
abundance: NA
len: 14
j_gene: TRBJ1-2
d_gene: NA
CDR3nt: TGTGCCAGCAGCTTGACTCAATTAGTGGGTGGCTACACCTTC
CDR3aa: CASSLTQLVGGYTF

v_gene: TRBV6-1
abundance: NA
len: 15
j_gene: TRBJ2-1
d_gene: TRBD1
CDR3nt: TGTGCCAGCAGTGAACCGGGACAGGCGAGTCATGAGCAGTTCTTC
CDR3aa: CASSEPGQASHEQFF

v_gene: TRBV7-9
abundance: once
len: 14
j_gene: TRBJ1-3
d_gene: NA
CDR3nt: TGTGCCAGCAGCTCACAAAATGTCCGGGGCACCATATATTTT
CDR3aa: CASSSQNVRGTIYF

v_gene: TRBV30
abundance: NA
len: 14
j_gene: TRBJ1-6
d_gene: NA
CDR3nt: TGTGCCTGGAGTTGGGGGGCGGCTAATTCACCCCTCCACTTT
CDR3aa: CAWSWGAANSPLHF

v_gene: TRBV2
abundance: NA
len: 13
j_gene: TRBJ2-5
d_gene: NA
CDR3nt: TGTGCCAGCGCCCTTACAGGGTACGCGACCCAGTACTTC
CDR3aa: CASALTGYATQYF

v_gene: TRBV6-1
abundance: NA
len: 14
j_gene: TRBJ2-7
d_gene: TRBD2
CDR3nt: TGTGCCAGCGGCGGCGCTAGCGGGACCTACGAGCAGTACTTC
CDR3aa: CASGGASGTYEQYF

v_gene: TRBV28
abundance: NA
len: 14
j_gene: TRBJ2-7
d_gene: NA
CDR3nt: TGTGCCAGCCTCAAAGGCGGGACAGTTGGCGAGCAGTACTTC
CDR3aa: CASLKGGTVGEQYF

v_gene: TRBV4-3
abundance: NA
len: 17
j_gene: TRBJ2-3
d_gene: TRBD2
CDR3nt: TGCGCCAGCAGCCAAGGGGTAGCGGGAGTTAGGACAGATACGCAGTATTTT
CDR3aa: CASSQGVAGVRTDTQYF

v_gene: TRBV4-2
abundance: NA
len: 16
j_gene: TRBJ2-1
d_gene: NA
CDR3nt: TGTGCCAGCAGCCAAGAAGTAATAGGGTCCTACAATGAGCAGTTCTTC
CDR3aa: CASSQEVIGSYNEQFF

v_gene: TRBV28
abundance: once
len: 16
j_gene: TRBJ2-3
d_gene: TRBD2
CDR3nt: TGTGCCAGTACCTATGTAGCGGGAGCGAAGGTGGATACGCAGTATTTT
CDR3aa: CASTYVAGAKVDTQYF

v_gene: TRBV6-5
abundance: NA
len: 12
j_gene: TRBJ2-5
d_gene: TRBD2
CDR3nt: TGTGCCTGCCAGACTAGCGGGAAGGAGCAGTACTTC
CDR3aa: CACQTSGKEQYF

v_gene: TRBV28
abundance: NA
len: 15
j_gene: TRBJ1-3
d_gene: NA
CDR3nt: TGTGCCAGCAGTTTCCTCTCAGGGGTACGAAACACCATATATTTT
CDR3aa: CASSFLSGVRNTIYF

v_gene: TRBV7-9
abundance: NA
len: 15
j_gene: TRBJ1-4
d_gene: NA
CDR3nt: TGTGCCAGCAGCTTAGGAGACAGAGACGATGAAAAACTGTTTTTT
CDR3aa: CASSLGDRDDEKLFF

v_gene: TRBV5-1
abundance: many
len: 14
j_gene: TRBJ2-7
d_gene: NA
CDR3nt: TGCGCCAGCAGCTTGGGGCTAGTTGGCTCCGAGCAGTACTTC
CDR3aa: CASSLGLVGSEQYF

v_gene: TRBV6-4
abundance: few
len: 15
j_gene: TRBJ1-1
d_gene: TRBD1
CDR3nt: TGTGCCAGCAGTAGGGACAGCTTTAGGAACACTGAAGCTTTCTTT
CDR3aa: CASSRDSFRNTEAFF

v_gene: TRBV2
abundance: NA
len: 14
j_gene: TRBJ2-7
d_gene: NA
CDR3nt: TGTGCCAGCCACGGACCGGGACACTCCTACGAGCAGTACTTC
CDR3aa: CASHGPGHSYEQYF

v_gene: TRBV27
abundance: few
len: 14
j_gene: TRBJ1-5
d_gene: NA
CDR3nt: TGTGCCAGCAAGGCCGCCGATAGCAATCAGCCCCAGCATTTT
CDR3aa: CASKAADSNQPQHF

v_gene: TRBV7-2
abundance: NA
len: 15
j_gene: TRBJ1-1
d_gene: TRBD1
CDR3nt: TGTGCCAGCAGGAATAACAGGGGTAGGAGGGCTGAAGCTTTCTTT
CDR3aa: CASRNNRGRRAEAFF

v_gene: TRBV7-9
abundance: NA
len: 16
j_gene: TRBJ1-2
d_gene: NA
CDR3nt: TGTGCCAGCAGCTTCGGGGGCAGGCTGGAGGGTTATGGCTACACCTTC
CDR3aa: CASSFGGRLEGYGYTF